Each of the 26 T cell receptor beta chains below was sequenced from the same sample in a study of tissue T cells after allogeneic stem cell transplantation. Some clones are missing from TCRdb's copy, which holds only in-frame ones; the method was immunoSEQ multiplex PCR. The sample holds approximately 47,000 clones, roughly 75% seen once. The sequenced sample was sorted cells pooled from one or two spleens. These TCRs come from a pool of C57BL/6 mice in good health.

This clone was counted a single time. Germline and genes here are mouse. CDR3 residues: CASSTIQANSDYTF. The part of the CDR3 DNA that was read is TGTGCCAGCTCTACCATACAAGCAAACTCCGACTACACC. This chain uses TRBV12-1 with TRBJ1-2, with unresolved D. The DNA ends 1 residue before the CDR3 does, and the rest of the CDR3 is filled in from the germline J gene. Germline lookup yields CDR1 SGHSN and CDR2 HYEKVE. The CDR3 length is 14 residues. Trimming stripped 3 bases from V and 0 bases from J, with 10 bases between.

For this clone: Gene names and germline match the mouse. The read comes to an end 1 residue before the CDR3 does, leaving the germline J gene to fill in the end. The chain uses TRBV13-3 and TRBJ1-4; no definite D call. CDR1 is NNHDY and CDR2 is SYVADS in the germline V gene. V was trimmed by 0 bases and J by 0 bases, leaving 6 bases between them. The CDR3 length is 15 residues. The CDR3 bases that were read are TGTGCCAGCAGTGATGGCACATTTTCCAACGAAAGATTATTT. This codes for CASSDGTFSNERLF. The CDR3, in full, reads CASSDGTFSNERLFF.

On this clone: Mouse gene names and germline throughout. The sequence runs out 1 residue before the end of the CDR3; the remainder is reconstructed from the germline J gene. The rearrangement joins TRBV24 to TRBJ2-7; D is unclear. This CDR3 is 11 amino acids long. CDR1 KGHTA and CDR2 FRNEEI come from the germline V gene. V shed 2 bases and J shed 4 bases, with 3 bases lying between them. The part of the CDR3 DNA that was read is TGTGCCAGCAGTCTGGGTTATGAACAGTAC. Its protein product is CASSLGYEQY. The whole CDR3 is CASSLGYEQYF.

In regard to this clone: Genes and germline come from the mouse. The read falls 1 residue short of the CDR3 end, and the missing part is taken from the germline J gene. The rearrangement joins TRBV2 to TRBJ2-7; 11 positions agree with TRBD2. V shed 1 base and J 8 bases; nucleotides not matched to a gene: 4. Per the germline V gene, CDR1 is LGHNA and CDR2 is YSYQKL. The CDR3 extends over 14 amino acids. CDR3 DNA, as far as it was read: TGTGCCAGCAGCCAAGGGGGGACTGGGGGTAAACAGTAC. It translates to CASSQGGTGGKQY. The full CDR3 is CASSQGGTGGKQYF.

About this clone itself: The listed genes are named as in mouse. The sequenced fragment ends 1 residue before the CDR3 boundary, so the rest is inferred from the germline J gene. The chain links TRBV29 to TRBJ1-4; D is unresolved. Germline V gene data show CDR1 as MSHET and CDR2 as SYDVDS. The length of the CDR3 is 13 residues. V was cut by 3 bases and J by 3 bases, with 5 bases left in between. The CDR3 DNA, read in part, is TGTGCTAGCAGTTTCACAGCCAACGAAAGATTATTT. This codes for CASSFTANERLF. The CDR3 in full is CASSFTANERLFF. The complete variable domain, with remaining parts taken from reference TRBV29 and TRBJ1-4, reads DMKVTQMPRYLIKRMGENVLLECGQDMSHETMYWYRQDPGLGLQLIYISYDVDSNSEGDIPKGYRVSRKKREHFSLILDSAKTNQTSVYFCASSFTANERLFFGHGTKLSVL.

There are a few counts of this clone. The gene symbols are mouse symbols. The CDR3 goes on 1 residue after the read ends, and that part is filled in from the germline J gene. The J gene is TRBJ2-7, the V gene TRBV13-2; unclear D gene. Germline V gene sequence: CDR1 NNHNN, CDR2 SYGAGS (reference sequence). Between the trimmed V and J ends, which lost 0 bases and 4 bases, there was a span of 11 bases. This CDR3 spans 14 amino acids. This CDR3 is CASGDDREYYEQYF. The sequenced part of the CDR3 DNA is TGTGCCAGCGGTGATGACCGAGAATATTATGAACAGTAC.

This clone was observed a single time. The genes are named according to mouse. The missing CDR3 end, 1 residue past where the read stops, is filled in from the germline J gene. The V call is TRBV26, the J call TRBJ1-6; 7 bases are shared with TRBD1. TRBJ1-6 is labeled an ORF, and its function is uncertain. This CDR3 region has 14 residues. V lost 6 bases to trimming and J lost 7 bases; unmatched junction nucleotides: 6. Germline V CDR1 and CDR2: KGHPV, FQNQEV (reference sequence). CDR3: CASSPQGGNSPLYF. Partial CDR3 DNA: TGTGCCAGCAGCCCTCAGGGGGGGAATTCGCCCCTCTAC.

Of note for this clone: Mouse gene names apply. The DNA ends 1 residue before the CDR3 does, and the rest of the CDR3 is filled in from the germline J gene. V and J are TRBV5 and TRBJ2-7; no firm D call. Germline V gene data show CDR1 as LGHNA and CDR2 as YNLKQL (reference sequence). V lost 0 bases to trimming and J lost 6 bases, with 9 bases between them. The CDR3 spans 13 residues. The covered CDR3 bases are TGTGCCAGCAGCCAAGAGGCCGGATCTGAACAGTAC. Translating it yields CASSQEAGSEQY. The whole CDR3 is CASSQEAGSEQYF.

Only a few counts were recorded for this clone. Each gene name is a mouse one. The sequence runs out 1 residue before the end of the CDR3; the remainder is reconstructed from the germline J gene. The rearrangement joins TRBV29 to TRBJ2-7; D perhaps matches TRBD1 (6 bases). The germline CDR1 and CDR2 sequences are MSHET and SYDVDS. V dropped 3 bases and J dropped 5 bases, with 8 bases sitting between them. The CDR3 runs to 12 residues. Incomplete CDR3 DNA: TGTGCTAGCAGTTTCAACAGGGATGAACAGTAC. This gives the protein CASSFNRDEQY. The whole CDR3 sequence is CASSFNRDEQYF.

Worth noting for this clone: The listed genes are named as in mouse. The read is 1 residue too short to cover the CDR3 end, so that end is filled in from the germline J gene. The chain uses TRBV1 and TRBJ1-6, with D hard to call. TRBJ1-6 is an ORF, and what it does is uncertain. This CDR3 has 14 amino acids. Germline V gene sequence: CDR1 NSQYPW, CDR2 LRSPGD (reference sequence). V lost 0 bases to trimming and J lost 5 bases, with 5 bases between them. CDR3 sequence reads: CTCSADKNNSPLYF. The covered CDR3 bases are TGCACCTGCAGTGCAGATAAAAATAATTCGCCCCTCTAC.

Concerning this clone: Any gene name here is a mouse gene name. The read falls 1 residue short of the CDR3 end, and the missing part is taken from the germline J gene. The gene calls are TRBV19 and TRBJ1-2, with D possibly TRBD1 on 6 matching bases. Between the trimmed V and J ends, which lost 4 bases and 3 bases, there was a span of 7 bases. Germline CDR1 is FNHDT and CDR2 is SITEND (reference sequence). This CDR3 spans 12 amino acids. The sequenced CDR3 bases are TGTGCCAGCAGTCAGGGGTACTCCGACTACACC. This encodes CASSQGYSDYT. The whole CDR3 is CASSQGYSDYTF.

As concerns this clone: These gene names are mouse names. The read is 1 residue too short to cover the CDR3 end, so that end is filled in from the germline J gene. The gene calls are TRBV5 and TRBJ1-3, with D uncertain. This CDR3 has 14 amino acids. V lost 1 base and J 0 bases, leaving 4 bases between the germline ends. Germline V gives CDR1 LGHNA, CDR2 YNLKQL (reference sequence). CDR3 DNA, as far as it was read: TGTGCCAGCAGCCAAGTGGGTTCTGGAAATACGCTCTAT. Residues: CASSQVGSGNTLY. The whole CDR3 protein reads CASSQVGSGNTLYF.

On this clone itself: Gene names and germline match the mouse. Sequencing ends 1 residue short of the CDR3 end; the germline J gene provides the rest. The J gene is TRBJ1-4, the V gene TRBV13-2; TRBD1 matches at 8 bases. This CDR3 comprises 15 residues. V was pared by 1 base and J by 7 bases, with 6 bases of the junction left unmatched. The germline gives CDR1 NNHNN, CDR2 SYGAGS (reference sequence). CDR3 DNA (partial): TGTGCCAGCGGTGATATACAGGGGGGGCCCGAAAGATTATTT. It translates to CASGDIQGGPERLF. The complete CDR3 reads CASGDIQGGPERLFF.

In this sample, this clone turned up a few times. Each gene name is a mouse one. The read halts 1 residue ahead of the CDR3 end, with the missing end drawn from the germline J gene. The V gene is TRBV19, the J gene TRBJ2-1; 10 positions agree with TRBD2. Germline trimming cut 6 bases from V and 3 bases from J; bases unmatched to any gene: 3. The V gene's germline CDR1 is FNHDT and CDR2 SITEND (reference sequence). The CDR3 covers 14 residues. The CDR3 here is CASTRLGGYAEQFF. The sequenced CDR3 bases are TGTGCCAGCACCCGACTGGGGGGCTATGCTGAGCAGTTC. The full variable domain, with the rest looked up from reference TRBV19 and TRBJ2-1, is GGIITQTPKFLIGQEGQKLTLKCQQNFNHDTMYWYRQDSGKGLRLIYYSITENDLQKGDLSEGYDASREKKSSFSLTVTSAQKNEMAVFLCASTRLGGYAEQFFGPGTRLTVL.

This clone has just a few counts. Gene names are the mouse ones. The read falls 1 residue short of the CDR3 end, and the missing part is taken from the germline J gene. This chain connects TRBV13-3 to TRBJ2-3; D remains unclear. Germline CDR1 reads NNHDY; CDR2 reads SYVADS. There are 14 residues in the CDR3. Trimming shortened V by 0 bases and J by 0 bases, and 5 bases separated the two germline ends. The sequenced part of the CDR3 DNA is TGTGCCAGCAGTGATGAGGACAGTGCAGAAACGCTGTAT. Protein product: CASSDEDSAETLY. The full CDR3 reads CASSDEDSAETLYF.

This clone was detected only a few times. Gene labels here are mouse ones. The sequence runs out 1 residue before the end of the CDR3; the remainder is reconstructed from the germline J gene. This chain joins TRBV14 and TRBJ1-3, with a tentative D call TRBD1 (5 bases). This CDR3 contains 14 residues. Germline V gene sequence: CDR1 SGHDT, CDR2 FRDEAV. V gave up 2 bases and J gave up 0 bases, with 6 bases separating them. Partial CDR3 DNA: TGTGCCAGCAGTTTGGGGGATTCTGGAAATACGCTCTAT. Residues: CASSLGDSGNTLY. The whole CDR3 is CASSLGDSGNTLYF.

About this clone itself: Mouse gene names apply. The sequence runs out 1 residue before the end of the CDR3; the remainder is reconstructed from the germline J gene. The chain links TRBV2 to TRBJ2-1; a possible D gene is TRBD1 (5 bases). Trimming cost V 0 bases and J 0 bases, with 6 bases left between them. Germline CDR1 LGHNA, CDR2 YSYQKL. This CDR3 has 15 amino acids. CDR3 bases read: TGTGCCAGCAGCCAAGAGAGGGGTAACTATGCTGAGCAGTTC. The encoded protein is CASSQERGNYAEQF. The complete CDR3 reads CASSQERGNYAEQFF.

Comments on this clone: Gene names and germline match the mouse. From the germline J gene comes the end of the CDR3, since the read stops 1 residue before it. This rearrangement joins TRBV13-2 to TRBJ1-4; 7 bases align to TRBD1. Unmatched junction bases numbered 5, after V lost 3 bases and J lost 0 bases. There are 16 residues in the CDR3. In germline, CDR1 is NNHNN, CDR2 SYGAGS (reference sequence). The CDR3 bases that were read are TGTGCCAGCGGTGGGGGACAGAAAATTTCCAACGAAAGATTATTT. Amino acids: CASGGGQKISNERLF. The full CDR3 is CASGGGQKISNERLFF.

Regarding this clone: The germline and genes are mouse ones. The read ends 1 residue shy of where the CDR3 ends; the end is completed using the germline J gene. The chain has TRBV15 and TRBJ2-3; 8 bases are a match to TRBD1. The CDR3 loop spans 13 amino acids. Germline CDR1 and CDR2: SGHND and FRSKSL. J gave up 4 bases and V 5 bases, and 2 bases lay outside the gene matches. The CDR3 sequence: CASSGQGSETLYF. The sequenced CDR3 bases are TGTGCCAGCAGTGGACAGGGTTCAGAAACGCTGTAT.

Of note for this clone: All gene names here are mouse names. The CDR3 extends 1 residue past the end of the read, so its final part is completed from the germline J gene. The chain uses TRBV31 and TRBJ2-2; 9 positions agree with TRBD2. CDR1 GKSSPN and CDR2 SITVG come from the germline V gene. The CDR3 runs to 16 residues. V was clipped by 3 bases and J by 2 bases; unmatched bases: 7. CDR3 residues: CAWSHDWGRNTGQLYF. CDR3 bases read: TGTGCCTGGAGCCACGACTGGGGGAGGAACACCGGGCAGCTCTAC.

The count of this clone is one. The gene names given are mouse names. The missing CDR3 end, 1 residue past where the read stops, is filled in from the germline J gene. The chain couples TRBV13-3 to TRBJ2-3; 7 nucleotides align to TRBD1. V trimming: 2 bases; J trimming: 2 bases; junction bases outside the gene matches: 5. Germline CDR1 is NNHDY and CDR2 is SYVADS. The CDR3 sequence is 15 residues long. CDR3 in amino acids: CASSEQGRFAETLYF. Incomplete CDR3 DNA: TGTGCCAGCAGTGAACAGGGGCGCTTTGCAGAAACGCTGTAT.

This clone was counted between two and nine times. All gene names here are mouse names. The sequenced fragment ends 1 residue before the CDR3 boundary, so the rest is inferred from the germline J gene. The chain is built from TRBV13-1 and TRBJ2-7; D ambiguous. The germline V gene has CDR1 NSHNY and CDR2 SYGAGN. The CDR3 runs to 12 residues. V was trimmed by 1 base and J by 3 bases, leaving 5 bases between them. Here the CDR3 reads CASSDPLYEQYF. CDR3 DNA, as far as it was read: TGTGCCAGCAGTGATCCCCTCTATGAACAGTAC.

This clone was counted only a few times. Here the gene names and germline are mouse. The read terminates 1 residue before the CDR3 end, so the remaining end is supplied by the germline J gene. The chain uses TRBV13-3 and TRBJ1-2; 8 nucleotides align to TRBD1. This CDR3 region has 14 residues. Looked up from germline, CDR1 is NNHDY and CDR2 is SYVADS. Losses at the gene ends were 5 bases for V and 3 bases for J; bases not matched to a gene: 6. The CDR3 sequence: CASSVTGEDSDYTF. The sequenced CDR3 bases are TGTGCCAGCAGCGTGACAGGGGAGGACTCCGACTACACC.

Note on this clone: These gene names are mouse names. The CDR3 end lies 1 residue beyond the end of the read and is filled in from the germline J gene. This chain connects TRBV3 to TRBJ1-3, with 9 bases lining up with TRBD1. CDR1 SNHLY and CDR2 FYNGKV come from the germline V gene (reference sequence). After removal of 2 bases from V and 4 bases from J, the junction contained 3 bases not matched to a gene. The CDR3 has 15 amino acids. The CDR3 region is CASSLNRGQGNTLYF. The sequenced part of the CDR3 DNA is TGTGCCAGCAGCTTAAACAGGGGGCAGGGAAATACGCTCTAT.

As concerns this clone: The genes are named according to mouse. The read finishes 1 residue shy of the CDR3 end, and the germline J gene is used to complete it. Distinct nucleotide sequences in the sample also encode this CDR3. This sequence joins TRBV13-2 and TRBJ1-1, with D unresolved. The V end lost 0 bases, the J end lost 1 base, and 7 bases lay between the germline ends. The CDR3 covers 14 residues. Germline-derived CDR1 and CDR2 are NNHNN and SYGAGS (reference sequence). The CDR3 sequence: CASGDAGENTEVFF. The DNA read from the CDR3 is TGTGCCAGCGGTGATGCGGGAGAAAACACAGAAGTCTTC.

As for this clone: Here the gene names and germline are mouse. The CDR3 spells CASSFPGSQDTQYF. CDR3 DNA, as far as it was read: TGTGCCAGCAGTTTCCCAGGATCCCAAGACACCCAGTAC. The V call is TRBV14, the J call TRBJ2-5, with D uncertain. Sequencing ends 1 residue short of the CDR3 end; the germline J gene provides the rest. Germline V lookup: CDR1 SGHDT, CDR2 FRDEAV. The length of the CDR3 is 14 residues. V was cut by 1 base and J by 2 bases, with 8 bases left in between. The variable domain in full, with the rest retrieved from reference TRBV14 and TRBJ2-5, is EAGVTQSPRYAVLQEGQAVSFWCDPISGHDTLYWYQQPRDQGPQLLVYFRDEAVIDNSQLPSDRFSAVRPKGTNSTLKIQSAKQGDTATYLCASSFPGSQDTQYFGPGTRLLVL.